This section outlines one TCR beta chain sequence together with its context. Its antigen remains unknown. V lost 3 bases to trimming and J lost 0 bases, with 14 bases between them. The CDR3 has 16 amino acids. Per the germline V gene, CDR1 is KGHSH and CDR2 is LQKENI. TCRdb's copy holds only in-frame clones and misses some; the assay was immunoSEQ multiplex PCR. In the table there are tens of thousands of clones, 80% of which are singletons. Unstimulated PBMCs were sorted into CD3+CD4+ and CD3+CD8+ populations. The sample comes from a study of T cell clones after liver transplantation. Study-level information: TCRbeta sequencing after a pre-transplant mixed lymphocyte reaction identified graft-donor-reactive clones, later tracked in post-transplant blood. Study-wide points: Post-transplant time points were not standardized, so conclusions are preliminary. Low donor cell numbers restricted donor-reactive repertoire measurement in two subjects.

The material sequenced was CD4+ T cells from blood, taken 12 months after liver transplant. The receptor comes from a human patient who received a liver transplant. Some T cells may be supplied by the graft donor. The V call is TRBV18, the J call TRBJ1-1; TRBD1 might be the D (5 bases). The CDR3 spells CASSPRSWGLNTEAFF. DNA of the CDR3: TGTGCCAGCTCACCCCGAAGTTGGGGGTTGAACACTGAAGCTTTCTTT.